What follows is one TCR beta chain and its context. The antigen remains undetermined. TCRdb keeps only in-frame clones here, not all; method: immunoSEQ multiplex PCR. The table lists under 300,000 clones, around 90% of them singletons, with 2.5% to 3.5% in the top ten. This record comes from a study of Ad26.COV2.S vaccination and SARS-CoV-2 variants. Study-level information: The donor belonged to the COV1001 Ad26.COV2.S trial arm. Regarding the study as a whole: The TCR breadth and depth analyses may have produced an underestimate of total T cell responses. It was found that vaccine and placebo recipients had similar non-spike TCR breadth.

The sample's treatment: around 19 received Ad26.COV2.S at low or high dose, single or two shots; roughly five received placebo; per-sample allocation not given. Following the first vaccine or placebo injection, samples were taken on day 63. Donor was an adult aged 18-55 years in Boston. Between the trimmed V and J ends, which lost 7 bases and 0 bases, there was a span of 15 bases. The CDR3 is 16 residues long. Germline CDR1 is MNHEY and CDR2 is SMNVEV (reference sequence). The receptor was isolated from a person aged 18 to 65 who received the Ad26.COV2.S COVID-19 vaccine or a placebo. Sequenced here: peripheral blood, sampled in a trial of Ad26.COV2.S vaccine versus placebo. This chain joins TRBV27 and TRBJ2-2; D is uncertain. CDR3 in amino acids: CASTFLSFANTGELFF. The CDR3 DNA reads as TGTGCCAGCACCTTCCTATCGTTCGCGAACACCGGGGAGCTGTTTTTT.